This T cell receptor beta chain appears in the sequencing data of a study of blood T cells in healthy people across ages. The authors ran a second PCR of about 6 to 11 cycles using a sample-barcoded 5' primer and a J-beta primer mix. A single record per CDR3 protein comes from TCRdb applying MiXCR to the 5' RACE reads. The sample gives roughly 790,000 distinct CDR3 sequences, around 40% of which show up once; about 20% is in the top ten. The CDR3 contains 14 residues. V lost 2 bases and J 10 bases, leaving 18 bases between the germline ends. Per the germline V gene, CDR1 is DFQATT and CDR2 is SNEGSKA (reference sequence).

The V call is TRBV20-1, the J call TRBJ1-5, with a weak D call TRBD1 (6 bases). The receptor comes from a woman aged 55-70 years in good health. Sequencing was performed on blood. The CDR3 region is CSARKMRGGTPQHF. The CDR3 coding sequence is TGCAGTGCTAGAAAGATGAGGGGGGGGACCCCCCAGCATTTT.